This T cell receptor beta chain appears in the sequencing data of a study of graft-versus-host responses after intestinal transplantation. Overall study findings and caveats: Recipient marrow contained GvH clones, some of which appeared first in ileum or blood. Those patients showing graft-donor T cell macrochimerism displayed high graft-versus-host to host-versus-graft clonal ratios in allografts.

Clones were sequenced by immunoSEQ multiplex PCR, and TCRdb holds only the in-frame ones, with some missing. This table has nearly 90,000 clones, around four fifths appearing once. This clone has only a few counts. Its target is unknown. Germline V CDR1 and CDR2: SGHAT, FQNNGV. The CDR3 sequence is 15 residues long. The germline V and J ends were trimmed by 4 bases and 4 bases, with 16 bases remaining between them. This sequence originates from a human donor who received an intestinal transplant. The sample in question was unstimulated CD8+ T cells sorted from spleen or lymph node cells, obtained before intestinal transplant. The chain carries TRBV11-2 and TRBJ1-2; D perhaps matches TRBD1 (5 bases). The CDR3: CASSSRVGASYGYTF. DNA for the CDR3: TGTGCCAGCAGCTCAAGGGTCGGGGCATCCTATGGCTACACCTTC.